The 29 T cell receptor beta chains below come from one sample, sequenced in a study of tumor-infiltrating lymphocytes in oesophageal squamous cell carcinoma. TCRdb analysed the PCR reads with MiXCR anew, one entry per CDR3 protein. The sample comprises about 21,000 distinct CDR3 sequences, about two fifths of which are singletons, and under 40% rests with the top ten. Sequences were obtained from esophageal tumor tissue. The receptor source for this set is a male donor with esophageal squamous cell carcinoma.

The chain links TRBV7-3 to TRBJ2-3; 8 bases are a match to TRBD2. The ends lost 2 bases at V and 14 bases at J; junction bases unmatched: 9. The V gene's germline CDR1 is SGHTA and CDR2 FQGTGA. The CDR3 spans 13 residues. The CDR3 spells CASSLAGGHELYF. The CDR3 nucleotides are TGTGCCAGCAGCTTAGCGGGAGGACACGAGCTGTATTTT.

With respect to this clonotype: The junction does not match germline at one end; this may be a read error. This chain connects TRBV7-3 to TRBJ2-6; D is ambiguous. CDR3 length: 13 residues. Germline V CDR1 and CDR2: SGHTA, FQGTGA. CDR3 DNA: TGTGCCAGCAACTTAAATCCCTCCTACGAGCAGTACTTT. This sequence encodes CASNLNPSYEQYF.

V and J are TRBV7-2 and TRBJ2-1, with 7 bases matching TRBD1. The J call may be in error: the DNA end matches TRBJ1-2 better. This CDR3 spans 14 amino acids. Germline V CDR1 and CDR2: SGHTA, FQGNSA. The CDR3 protein is CASSTYRGSYGYTF. CDR3 sequence (DNA): TGTGCCAGCAGCACATACAGGGGTTCCTATGGCTACACCTTC.

The V and J genes are TRBV7-2 and TRBJ2-7, with no clear D. The J call may be faulty, since TRBJ2-1 better matches the DNA end. The CDR3 covers 13 residues. Germline CDR1 SGHTA, CDR2 FQGNSA. The CDR3 nucleotides are TGTGCCAGCCGCGTTTCCAGAGACAATGAGCAGTTCTTC. Amino acid sequence: CASRVSRDNEQFF.

This chain connects TRBV28 to TRBJ2-3; 10 positions agree with TRBD2. The DNA end is a closer match to TRBJ2-7, so the J assignment may be wrong. Germline CDR1 MDHEN, CDR2 SYDVKM. There are 14 residues in the CDR3. DNA of the CDR3: TGTGCCAGCACCCTCAGCGGGGGGGGCAATGAGCAGTACTTC. Translating gives CASTLSGGGNEQYF.

This clonotype turned up a few times. The V call is TRBV2, the J call TRBJ2-2; no firm D call. Germline V gene data show CDR1 as SNHLY and CDR2 as FYNNEI. Trimming removed 2 bases at V and 5 bases at J, with 9 bases between. This CDR3 comprises 14 residues. The CDR3 DNA reads TGTGCCAGCAGTGAAACGGGTTCGACCGGGGAGCTGTTTTTT. Protein product: CASSETGSTGELFF. Variable domain in full (rest from reference TRBV2 and TRBJ2-2): EPEVTQTPSHQVTQMGQEVILRCVPISNHLYFYWYRQILGQKVEFLVSFYNNEISEKSEIFDDQFSVERPDGSNFTLKIRSTKLEDSAMYFCASSETGSTGELFFGEGSRLTVL.

By sample share, this clonotype is medium-sized (0.01 to 0.1%). The J gene is TRBJ2-7, the V gene TRBV12-3 or TRBV12-4, with a tentative D call TRBD1 (6 bases). There are 16 residues in the CDR3. V dropped 1 base and J dropped 3 bases, with 16 bases sitting between them. This chain's CDR3 is CASSLVNVGTIYEQYF. DNA of the CDR3: TGTGCCAGCAGTTTAGTTAATGTAGGGACAATCTACGAGCAGTACTTC.

This clonotype was detected ten times or more. The J gene is TRBJ2-3, the V gene TRBV19, with 8 bases lining up with TRBD2. The CDR3 spans 17 residues. With V trimmed by 7 bases and J by 2 bases, 14 bases remained unmatched. In germline, CDR1 is LNHDA, CDR2 SQIVND (reference sequence). For the CDR3, the DNA is TGTGCCAGTAAGCTCGAGCGGGGGTCGCCATCCACAGATACGCAGTATTTT. Encoded protein: CASKLERGSPSTDTQYF.

The chain links TRBV6-8 to TRBJ2-5; D remains unclear. The J call is in doubt because the DNA end fits TRBJ2-7 better. Germline V gene sequence: CDR1 MNHGY, CDR2 SAAAGT. There are 12 residues in the CDR3. The CDR3 region is CASSGVAYEQYF. The CDR3 bases are TGTGCCAGCAGTGGAGTAGCCTACGAGCAGTACTTC.

This clonotype is labeled medium-sized. The chain recombines TRBV7-6 with TRBJ1-1; the D gene is possibly TRBD1 (5 bases). CDR1 SGHVS and CDR2 FNYEAQ come from the germline V gene. V lost 3 bases, J lost 5 bases, and 16 bases lay in between. The CDR3 spans 15 residues. The CDR3 DNA reads TGTGCCAGCAGCTTGTTTACCGGGGCCGTAACTGAAGCTTTCTTT. Its protein is CASSLFTGAVTEAFF.

This clonotype has more than one count but fewer than ten. The chain joins TRBV7-8 to TRBJ2-1, with 7 bases aligning to TRBD1. The DNA end is more similar to TRBJ2-7, so the J call may be wrong. Looked up from germline, CDR1 is SGHVS and CDR2 is FQNEAQ. This CDR3 region has 15 residues. DNA for the CDR3: TGTGCCAGCAGCCAAAGGGACAGCTCCTACAATGAGCAGTACTTC. Its protein is CASSQRDSSYNEQYF.

This clonotype has a count of ten or more. A read error may explain this, as a much larger clone is one base away. This rearrangement joins TRBV7-3 to TRBJ2-7; TRBD1 or TRBD2 may be the D gene (5 bases each). V was trimmed by 4 bases and J by 9 bases, leaving 16 bases between them. The CDR3 has 13 amino acids. The germline CDR1 and CDR2 sequences are SGHTA and FQGTGA. CDR3 amino acids: CASSSEPGRAQYF. Written as DNA, the CDR3 is TGTGCCAGCAGCTCCGAACCGGGACGAGCGCAGTACTTC.

Ten or more counts support this clonotype. The CDR3 region has the DNA TGTGCCCGGCCCAGGGAGGTCCAAGAGACCCAGTACTTC. It codes for CARPREVQETQYF. The rearrangement uses TRBV19 and TRBJ2-5; D is perhaps TRBD2 (6 bases). Trimming took off 11 bases at V and 1 base at J, with 14 bases between the two ends. Germline CDR1 LNHDA, CDR2 SQIVND (reference sequence). The CDR3 runs to 13 residues.

This clonotype was recorded at least ten times. The chain links TRBV2 to TRBJ2-5; 7 nucleotides align to TRBD1. V was clipped by 7 bases and J by 4 bases; unmatched bases: 9. This CDR3 is 14 amino acids long. Germline V CDR1 and CDR2: SNHLY, FYNNEI. CDR3: CASIDRVVRETQYF. The CDR3 DNA follows: TGTGCCAGCATCGACAGGGTCGTAAGAGAGACCCAGTACTTC.

There are many counts of this clonotype. The chain is built from TRBV5-1 and TRBJ2-7; weak D call: TRBD1 (5 bases). The CDR3 is 14 residues long. Germline V gene data show CDR1 as SGHRS and CDR2 as YFSETQ. The V end lost 4 bases, the J end lost 0 bases, and 11 bases lay between the germline ends. CDR3 DNA sequence: TGCGCCAGCAGCGTGGACACCCCCTCCTACGAGCAGTACTTC. This encodes CASSVDTPSYEQYF.

A note on this clonotype: In this CDR3 the conserved last residue, phenylalanine or tryptophan, is missing, so a read error is likely. The DNA is left out, because the CDR3 cannot be placed on it with certainty; the CDR3 is given as TCRdb lists it. The chain couples TRBV7-9 to TRBJ2-1; the table's D call, TRBD1, has no DNA check behind it. In germline, CDR1 is SEHNR, CDR2 FQNEAQ (reference sequence). Termini included, the CDR3 measures 19 amino acids. The CDR3 region is CASSLDRTGPSNYGYTFGS.

Here the CDR3 reads CASSSQLWVGGKEQYF. The CDR3 DNA reads TGTGCCAGCAGCTCTCAACTATGGGTGGGTGGGAAGGAGCAGTACTTC. This rearrangement joins TRBV21-1 to TRBJ2-4. TRBV21-1 is a pseudogene. CDR3 length equals 16 residues.

The chain joins TRBV3-1 to TRBJ1-1, with 9 positions matching TRBD1. With V trimmed by 5 bases and J by 1 base, 5 bases remained unmatched. Germline V gene lookup returns CDR1 LGHDT and CDR2 YNNKEL (reference sequence). The length of the CDR3 is 15 residues. In DNA, the CDR3 is TGTGCCAGCAGCTTACAGGGGGCGCGGAACACTGAAGCTTTCTTT. Its translation is CASSLQGARNTEAFF. Complete variable domain (other parts from reference TRBV3-1 and TRBJ1-1): DTAVSQTPKYLVTQMGNDKSIKCEQNLGHDTMYWYKQDSKKFLKIMFSYNNKELIINETVPNRFSPKSPDKAHLNLHINSLELGDSAVYFCASSLQGARNTEAFFGQGTRLTVV.

This clonotype appeared many times. The chain couples TRBV11-2 to TRBJ2-2, with 10 bases fitting TRBD1. Losses at the gene ends were 7 bases for V and 4 bases for J; bases not matched to a gene: 12. The CDR3 consists of 17 residues. The germline gives CDR1 SGHAT, CDR2 FQNNGV. Here the CDR3 DNA reads TGTGCCAGCACCAGTCTAGGACAGGGGGACCCCACCGGGGAGCTGTTTTTT. Residues: CASTSLGQGDPTGELFF.

In its sample, this clonotype was seen many times. CDR3 residues: CASSLGRAGGLSYTQYF. CDR3 nucleotides: TGTGCCAGCAGTTTAGGAAGGGCGGGGGGGCTTAGTTATACGCAGTATTTT. The chain links TRBV28 to TRBJ2-3, with 9 bases lining up with TRBD2. This CDR3 is 17 amino acids long. Losses at the gene ends were 2 bases for V and 7 bases for J; bases not matched to a gene: 13. In germline, CDR1 is MDHEN, CDR2 SYDVKM.

In its sample, this clonotype was seen many times. This CDR3 reads CASGGPTAIKETQYF. The CDR3 coding sequence is TGTGCCAGCGGAGGGCCAACCGCCATAAAAGAGACCCAGTACTTC. The chain has TRBV28 and TRBJ2-5, with D tentatively TRBD2 (6 bases). V lost 8 bases and J 3 bases, leaving 19 bases between the germline ends. This CDR3 comprises 15 residues. CDR1 is MDHEN, CDR2 SYDVKM, per germline.

This clonotype was recorded many times. The final CDR3 position lacks the conserved phenylalanine or tryptophan, pointing to a likely read error. No DNA is shown, since the ends of the CDR3 on it are uncertain; the CDR3 is the one TCRdb lists. This sequence joins TRBV7-8 and TRBJ2-7. Ends included, the CDR3 has 9 residues. CDR1 and CDR2 (germline): SGHVS, FQNEAQ. CDR3 sequence: CASSLARSS.

This clonotype was recorded many times. The chain has TRBV4-1 and TRBJ2-5, with unresolved D. Trimming removed 0 bases from V and 7 bases from J, with 15 bases in between. The CDR3 is 15 amino acids. CDR1 is MGHRA and CDR2 is YSYEKL in the germline V gene. The CDR3 is CASSQDSPGHGTQYF. Written as DNA, the CDR3 is TGCGCCAGCAGCCAAGATAGCCCAGGCCATGGGACCCAGTACTTC.

Concerning this clonotype itself: No conserved phenylalanine or tryptophan ends this CDR3, so it is likely a read error. No DNA is shown, since the ends of the CDR3 on it are uncertain; the CDR3 is the one TCRdb lists. V gene TRBV6-5 combines with J gene TRBJ2-6; the table's D call, TRBD2, was not checked against the DNA. Germline CDR1 reads MNHEY; CDR2 reads SVGAGI. Termini included, the CDR3 measures 17 amino acids. The CDR3 here is CASSYSREPSYEQYFGA.

As for this clonotype: No conserved phenylalanine or tryptophan ends this CDR3, so it is likely a read error. The V and J genes are TRBV6-9 and TRBJ2-7, with D possibly TRBD1 on 6 matching bases. The CDR3 is 15 residues long. Germline loops: CDR1 MNHGY, CDR2 SVAAGI. The V and J ends lost 6 bases and 7 bases respectively, with 22 bases between them. In DNA form, the CDR3 reads TGTGCCAGCAGAAACCCGGGGACAACCTACAATGAGCAGTACTGC. It encodes CASRNPGTTYNEQYC.

A note on this clonotype: One end of the junction does not line up with germline, which may come from a read error. The V gene is TRBV5-1, the J gene TRBJ1-1; maybe TRBD1 (6 bases). Germline loops: CDR1 SGHRS, CDR2 YFSETQ. The CDR3 length is 15 residues. CDR3 nucleotide sequence: TGCGCCAGCAGCTTAACTAGCGGGGGGGCAGCGGAGCTGTATTTT. This translates into CASSLTSGGAAELYF.

This clonotype was recorded at least ten times. This sequence joins TRBV10-3 and TRBJ1-5, with D maybe TRBD1 (5 bases). Looked up from germline, CDR1 is ENHRY and CDR2 is SYGVKD. V was cut by 3 bases and J by 9 bases, with 6 bases left in between. The CDR3 sequence is 11 residues long. The CDR3 is CAISDGGPQHF. The CDR3 nucleotides read TGTGCCATCAGTGACGGGGGGCCCCAGCATTTT.

The rearrangement joins TRBV7-2 to TRBJ2-4, with D perhaps given as TRBD1 or TRBD2 (5 bases each). The germline gives CDR1 SGHTA, CDR2 FQGNSA. The CDR3 is made up of 11 amino acids. V was shortened by 1 base and J by 13 bases, with 8 bases between the two germline ends. CDR3 sequence: CASSLGGGQYF. CDR3 bases: TGTGCCAGCAGCTTAGGGGGCGGGCAGTACTTC.

Of note for this clonotype: As the CDR3 is not closed by the conserved phenylalanine or tryptophan, this likely results from a read error. The DNA is omitted, as the CDR3 cannot be located on it reliably, and the CDR3 follows TCRdb's listing. This chain connects TRBV12-3 or TRBV12-4 to TRBJ2-3; no DNA check was done on the table's D call, TRBD2. The CDR3 numbers 17 amino acids, ends counted. CDR3 sequence: CASSKGQLHSYEQYFGN.